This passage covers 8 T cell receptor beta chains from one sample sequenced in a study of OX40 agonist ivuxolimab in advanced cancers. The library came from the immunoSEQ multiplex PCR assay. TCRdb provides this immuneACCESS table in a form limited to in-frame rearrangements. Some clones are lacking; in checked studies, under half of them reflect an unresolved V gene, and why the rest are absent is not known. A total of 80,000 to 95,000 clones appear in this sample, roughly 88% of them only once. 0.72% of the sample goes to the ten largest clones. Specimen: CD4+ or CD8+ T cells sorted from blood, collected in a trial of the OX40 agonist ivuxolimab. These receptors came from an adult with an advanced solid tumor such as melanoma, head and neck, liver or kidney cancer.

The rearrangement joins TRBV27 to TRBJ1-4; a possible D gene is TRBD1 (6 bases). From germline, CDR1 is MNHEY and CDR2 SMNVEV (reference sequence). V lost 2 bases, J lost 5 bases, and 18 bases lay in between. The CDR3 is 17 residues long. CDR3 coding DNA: TGTGCCAGCAGTTTAGGTCCGGATACAGGGCGAAATGAAAAACTGTTTTTT. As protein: CASSLGPDTGRNEKLFF.

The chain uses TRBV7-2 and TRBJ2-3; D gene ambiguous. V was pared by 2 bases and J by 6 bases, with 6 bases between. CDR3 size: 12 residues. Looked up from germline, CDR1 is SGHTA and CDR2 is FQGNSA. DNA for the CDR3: TGTGCCAGCAGCTTAACAGTGGATACGCAGTATTTT. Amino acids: CASSLTVDTQYF.

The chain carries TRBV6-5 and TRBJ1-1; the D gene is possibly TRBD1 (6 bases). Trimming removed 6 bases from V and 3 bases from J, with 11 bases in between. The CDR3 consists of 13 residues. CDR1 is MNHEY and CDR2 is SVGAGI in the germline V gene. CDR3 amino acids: CASSLQGHTEAFF. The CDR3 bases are TGTGCCAGCAGCCTACAGGGCCACACTGAAGCTTTCTTT.

This chain's CDR3 is CASSPDTYGYTF. The CDR3 DNA reads TGTGCCAGTAGTCCCGACACTTATGGCTACACCTTC. The chain recombines TRBV19 with TRBJ1-2; D not certain. Trimming left V 5 bases short and J 5 bases short, with 9 bases between. The CDR3 totals 12 residues. CDR1 is LNHDA and CDR2 is SQIVND in the germline V gene (reference sequence).

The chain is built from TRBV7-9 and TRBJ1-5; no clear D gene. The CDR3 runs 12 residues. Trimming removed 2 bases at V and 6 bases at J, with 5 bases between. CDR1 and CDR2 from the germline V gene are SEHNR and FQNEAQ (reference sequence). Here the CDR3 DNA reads TGTGCCAGCAGCTTAATGAGTCAGCCCCAGCATTTT. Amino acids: CASSLMSQPQHF.

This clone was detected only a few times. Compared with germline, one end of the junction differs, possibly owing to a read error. In DNA form, the CDR3 reads TGTGCCAGCAGTGAGTTAACTAGCGGGAGAACCTTC. It translates to CASSELTSGRTF. The genes are TRBV2 and TRBJ2-7; TRBD2 aligns across 11 bases. The V gene's germline CDR1 is SNHLY and CDR2 FYNNEI. This CDR3 comprises 12 residues.

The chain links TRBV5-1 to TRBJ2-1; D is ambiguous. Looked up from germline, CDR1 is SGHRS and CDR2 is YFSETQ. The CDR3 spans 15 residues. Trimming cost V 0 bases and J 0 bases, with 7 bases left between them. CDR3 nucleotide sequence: TGCGCCAGCAGCTTGGAGTTGAGCTCCTACAATGAGCAGTTCTTC. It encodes CASSLELSSYNEQFF.

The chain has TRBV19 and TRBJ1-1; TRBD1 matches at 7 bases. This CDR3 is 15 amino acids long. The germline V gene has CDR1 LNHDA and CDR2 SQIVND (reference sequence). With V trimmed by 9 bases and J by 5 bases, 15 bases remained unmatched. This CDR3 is CASTSGTDARTEAFF. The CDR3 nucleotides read TGTGCCAGCACCTCCGGGACAGATGCTCGGACTGAAGCTTTCTTT.